The 25 T cell receptor beta chains given below trace back to one sample, sequenced in a study of monozygotic twins with inflammatory bowel disease. TCRdb re-called the 5' RACE reads and gives one entry per CDR3 protein, without DNA. Recorded here are roughly 320,000 distinct CDR3 sequences; the top ten clones represent 5.6%. Sample: blood. The receptors come from a human donor with ulcerative colitis or Crohn's disease, or a healthy co-twin of an affected twin (not recorded which).

The chain has TRBV7-9 and TRBJ2-3; with no DNA, the TCRdb D assignment of TRBD2 cannot be verified. Germline V gene data show CDR1 as SEHNR and CDR2 as FQNEAQ (reference sequence). This CDR3 spans 15 amino acids. Here the CDR3 reads CASSSTGGTAGTQYF.

The chain's CDR3 is CATSSGRRTEKLFF. The J gene is TRBJ1-4, the V gene TRBV15. This CDR3 has 14 residues. CDR1 is LNHNV and CDR2 is YYDKDF in the germline V gene (reference sequence).

The rearrangement uses TRBV18 and TRBJ1-2. Per the germline V gene, CDR1 is KGHSH and CDR2 is LQKENI. The CDR3 is 15 amino acids. Here the CDR3 reads CASSPPEDTNYGYTF.

V and J are TRBV28 and TRBJ2-2; TCRdb returns TRBD1, unconfirmable since there is no DNA. The CDR3 runs to 15 residues. In germline, CDR1 is MDHEN, CDR2 SYDVKM. The CDR3 sequence is CASSFYNRDTGELFF.

The chain recombines TRBV20-1 with TRBJ2-3; TCRdb picks TRBD1, but there is no DNA to check that call. CDR1 is DFQATT and CDR2 is SNEGSKA in the germline V gene (reference sequence). The CDR3 loop spans 18 amino acids. CDR3 loop: CSARGSAVRGGGPDTQYF.

This chain joins TRBV11-2 and TRBJ1-4. The CDR3 has 14 amino acids. CDR1 is SGHAT, CDR2 FQNNGV, per germline. CDR3 protein: CASRRRTGPEKLFF.

This chain connects TRBV6-5 to TRBJ1-4; TCRdb calls TRBD1, which cannot be checked without DNA. The CDR3 spans 13 residues. Germline V gene sequence: CDR1 MNHEY, CDR2 SVGAGI. CDR3 amino acids: CASRDRYNEKLFF.

The chain carries TRBV16 and TRBJ1-5. CDR3 length equals 12 residues. Germline CDR1 and CDR2: KGHSY and FQNENV. CDR3 loop: CASSQLLQPQHF. The full variable domain, rest sourced from reference TRBV16 and TRBJ1-5, is GEEVAQTPKHLVRGEGQKAKLYCAPIKGHSYVFWYQQVLKNEFKFLISFQNENVFDETGMPKERFSAKCLPNSPCSLEIQATKLEDSAVYFCASSQLLQPQHFGDGTRLSIL.

The chain joins TRBV15 to TRBJ2-1; TCRdb outputs TRBD2, but without DNA this stays unchecked. The CDR3 has 17 amino acids. CDR1 is LNHNV and CDR2 is YYDKDF in the germline V gene (reference sequence). CDR3 loop: CATSGLILAGEHNEQFF.

The rearrangement uses TRBV6-2 or TRBV6-3 and TRBJ2-5; lacking DNA, the TRBD2 call made by TCRdb goes unchecked. The CDR3 consists of 15 residues. From germline, CDR1 is MNHEY and CDR2 SVGEGT. The CDR3 spells CASRRPGTAQETQYF.

CDR3 residues: CASSLGMNNQPQHF. The V gene is TRBV18, the J gene TRBJ1-5. Looked up from germline, CDR1 is KGHSH and CDR2 is LQKENI. CDR3 length equals 14 residues.

This chain connects TRBV7-2 to TRBJ1-2; as DNA is missing, the TRBD1 call by TCRdb cannot be tested. Germline assignment: CDR1 SGHTA and CDR2 FQGNSA. This CDR3 is built from 15 residues. The CDR3 spells CASSLGLGDGYGYTF. The full variable domain, its missing parts supplied by reference TRBV7-2 and TRBJ1-2, is GAGVSQSPSNKVTEKGKDVELRCDPISGHTALYWYRQSLGQGLEFLIYFQGNSAPDKSGLPSDRFSAERTGGSVSTLTIQRTQQEDSAVYLCASSLGLGDGYGYTFGSGTRLTVV.

This chain joins TRBV5-4 and TRBJ1-2; the D call from TCRdb, TRBD1, cannot be confirmed without DNA. The CDR3 is made up of 15 amino acids. CDR1 and CDR2 from the germline V gene are SGHNT and YYREEE (reference sequence). CDR3 region: CASSKTGAGNYGYTF.

The genes are TRBV15 and TRBJ1-1. This CDR3 spans 13 amino acids. The germline V gene encodes CDR1 LNHNV and CDR2 YYDKDF (reference sequence). The CDR3 loop reads CATSAEGKTVAFF.

V usage is TRBV3-1 and J usage is TRBJ2-6; TCRdb's D gene call, TRBD1, goes unchecked for lack of DNA. Germline CDR1 is LGHDT and CDR2 is YNNKEL (reference sequence). The CDR3 contains 20 residues. The CDR3: CASSLRPLTGTGLNSGVLTF.

The genes are TRBV7-3 and TRBJ1-2; TCRdb indicates TRBD1, and absent DNA this call remains unverified. The CDR3 extends over 16 amino acids. Germline loops: CDR1 SGHTA, CDR2 FQGTGA. CDR3 residues: CASSLTRQGLDYGYTF. Drawing the rest from reference TRBV7-3 and TRBJ1-2, the complete variable domain is GAGVSQTPSNKVTEKGKYVELRCDPISGHTALYWYRQSLGQGPEFLIYFQGTGAADDSGLPNDRFFAVRPEGSVSTLKIQRTERGDSAVYLCASSLTRQGLDYGYTFGSGTRLTVV.

V gene TRBV7-8 combines with J gene TRBJ2-1; TCRdb calls TRBD2, which cannot be checked without DNA. The germline CDR1 and CDR2 sequences are SGHVS and FQNEAQ. The length of the CDR3 is 17 residues. This chain's CDR3 is CASSPPTSGRPYNEQFF.

The gene calls are TRBV20-1 and TRBJ2-5; TCRdb gives TRBD1 as the D gene, but with no DNA this cannot be confirmed. The CDR3 spans 12 residues. Germline CDR1 and CDR2: DFQATT and SNEGSKA (reference sequence). The CDR3 sequence: CSVQGAKETQYF.

V is TRBV5-5 and J is TRBJ1-4. Germline V gene lookup returns CDR1 SGHKS and CDR2 YYEKEE (reference sequence). This CDR3 is 14 amino acids long. CDR3 region: CASSRAATNEKLFF.

The V call is TRBV4-3, the J call TRBJ2-6. Looked up from germline, CDR1 is LGHNA and CDR2 is YSLEER. The CDR3 is 17 amino acids. This chain's CDR3 is CASSQAVGLSGANVLTF.

V and J are TRBV20-1 and TRBJ1-5; TCRdb names TRBD1, which stays unverified in the absence of DNA. Germline V gene lookup returns CDR1 DFQATT and CDR2 SNEGSKA (reference sequence). The CDR3 runs to 15 residues. CDR3 sequence reads: CSARGGGSGNQPQHF.

The rearrangement links TRBV20-1 to TRBJ1-5. The germline V gene has CDR1 DFQATT and CDR2 SNEGSKA (reference sequence). The CDR3 sequence is 14 residues long. CDR3 loop: CSAIQRGSNQPQHF.

The V call is TRBV6-1, the J call TRBJ2-1; without DNA, the TCRdb call of TRBD2 cannot be checked. CDR1 is MNHNS and CDR2 is SASEGT in the germline V gene. The CDR3 runs 16 residues. The CDR3 is CASSHGTKRGKNEQFF.

V gene TRBV7-2 combines with J gene TRBJ2-2; TCRdb gives TRBD2 as the D gene, but with no DNA this cannot be confirmed. The CDR3 is 14 residues long. CDR1 is SGHTA, CDR2 FQGNSA, per germline. CDR3: CASAGRAGTGELFF.

The V gene is TRBV29-1, the J gene TRBJ2-2; the TCRdb D gene call, TRBD1, has no DNA to confirm it. The germline CDR1 and CDR2 sequences are SQVTM and ANQGSEA. The CDR3 loop spans 13 amino acids. The CDR3 reads CSVDRGSTGELFF.